These T cell receptor beta chains were read from a single sample in a study of OX40 agonist ivuxolimab in advanced cancers. Produced via immunoSEQ multiplex PCR; TCRdb's table is partial and in-frame only. This repertoire shows 75,000 to 100,000 clones, 86% found once; its top ten account for around 1.8%. Sequencing used CD4+ or CD8+ T cells sorted from blood, obtained in a trial of the OX40 agonist ivuxolimab. Every receptor here comes from an adult with an advanced solid tumor such as melanoma, head and neck, liver or kidney cancer. Both conserved end residues are part of each CDR3. A D gene is named only where the DNA matches it firmly. Clone size is not always given. Where it is, it says once, few, many or a class for expanded clones.

TRBJ2-1 . . TRBV5-1 CASSLGLRQSSYNEQFF TGCGCCAGCAGTCTAGGCCTAAGGCAAAGCTCCTACAATGAGCAGTTCTTC
TRBJ2-4 . once TRBV21-1 CASSDRGLIAKNIQYF TGTGCCAGCAGCGACAGGGGATTAATAGCCAAAAACATTCAGTACTTC
TRBJ1-2 . . TRBV6-5 CASRKDGANYGYTF TGTGCCAGCAGGAAGGACGGAGCTAACTATGGCTACACCTTC
TRBJ2-5 . . TRBV18 CASSPPWGEGSGETQYF TGTGCCAGCTCACCACCGTGGGGGGAAGGATCCGGGGAGACCCAGTACTTC
TRBJ2-2 . . TRBV28 CASQLGPKTGELFF TGTGCCAGCCAGCTGGGCCCTAAGACCGGGGAGCTGTTTTTT
TRBJ1-5 . . TRBV7-2 CASSLVLGGGSNQPQHF TGTGCCAGCAGCTTAGTCCTGGGCGGTGGGAGCAATCAGCCCCAGCATTTT
TRBJ1-2 TRBD1 . TRBV28 CASSTPNDRANYGYTF TGTGCCAGCAGTACACCGAATGACAGGGCTAACTATGGCTACACCTTC
TRBJ2-6 TRBD2 few TRBV27 CATGGSGANVLTF TGTGCCACGGGGGGCTCTGGGGCCAACGTCCTGACTTTC
TRBJ2-1 . . TRBV11-3 CASSGGGGSSYNEQFF TGTGCCAGCAGCGGGGGCGGCGGGAGCTCCTACAATGAGCAGTTCTTC
TRBJ2-3 TRBD2 . TRBV28 CASSQSSGRTDTQYF TGTGCCAGCAGCCAATCTAGCGGGAGAACAGATACGCAGTATTTT
TRBJ2-1 . . TRBV6-1 CASSERTVPLDEQFF TGTGCCAGCAGTGAAAGAACGGTCCCCCTGGATGAGCAGTTCTTC
TRBJ2-7 . . TRBV29-1 CSAFMAGRYEQYF TGCAGCGCGTTTATGGCGGGGCGTTACGAGCAGTACTTC
TRBJ1-1 . . TRBV6-5 CASRKTSTGNTEAFF TGTGCCAGCAGAAAGACCTCGACAGGGAACACTGAAGCTTTCTTT
TRBJ2-1 . . TRBV19 CASRAAGSPYNEQFF TGTGCCAGTAGGGCGGCGGGATCACCCTACAATGAGCAGTTCTTC
TRBJ2-3 . . TRBV6-4 CASSDVGGPRTDTQYF TGTGCCAGCAGTGACGTAGGAGGACCCCGCACAGATACGCAGTATTTT
TRBJ2-7 TRBD1 . TRBV6-5 CASSSLGTESYEQYF TGTGCCAGCAGTTCCCTGGGGACAGAAAGTTACGAGCAGTACTTC
TRBJ2-1 TRBD2 . TRBV28 CASSTLAGVSREQFF TGTGCCAGCAGTACACTAGCGGGAGTTTCACGGGAGCAGTTCTTC
TRBJ2-6 . . TRBV30 CAWISPLGYGANVLTF TGTGCCTGGATCTCACCCTTAGGGTATGGGGCCAACGTCCTGACTTTC
TRBJ1-6 . once TRBV9 CASSVGRSPLHF TGTGCCAGCAGCGTAGGACGTTCACCCCTCCACTTT
TRBJ2-2 TRBD1 . TRBV10-1 CASTGGGTGELFF TGCGCCAGTACAGGGGGAGGAACCGGGGAGCTGTTTTTT
TRBJ2-5 . . TRBV6-5 CASRGNQETQYF TGTGCCAGCAGGGGTAACCAAGAGACCCAGTACTTC
TRBJ2-3 . . TRBV5-8 CASTRERTDTQYF TGTGCCAGCACCAGGGAACGTACAGATACGCAGTATTTT